This is a list of T cell receptor beta chains from one sample in a study of CD8+CD57+ T cells in acquired aplastic anemia. Via MiXCR, TCRdb re-called the reads, giving one row per CDR3 protein. The sample includes some 170,000 distinct CDR3 sequences, 40% to 50% of them seen just once. The sequencing input was sorted CD4+, CD8+, or CD8+CD57+ T cells (not recorded which) from PBMCs. The source is a human donor with aplastic anemia. Each CDR3 is given with its conserved first and last residue. A D gene is named only where the DNA matches it firmly. Clone size is shown for a subset of rows, as once, few, many or a class of expanded clone.

J gene: TRBJ1-4
V gene: TRBV5-1
D gene: NA
clone size: many
CDR3 DNA: TGCGCCAGCAGCCGTGAGCCGGGACTTTCGAGTGAAAAACTGTTTTTT
CDR3 protein: CASSREPGLSSEKLFF

J gene: TRBJ1-1
V gene: TRBV15
D gene: NA
clone size: many
CDR3 DNA: TGTGCCACCAGCAGGGACAGGAACACTGAAGCTTTCTTT
CDR3 protein: CATSRDRNTEAFF

J gene: TRBJ1-1
V gene: TRBV20-1
D gene: NA
clone size: many
CDR3 DNA: TGCAGTGCTATTTGGGTCGCGAAGTTTGACACTGAAGCTTTCTTT
CDR3 protein: CSAIWVAKFDTEAFF

J gene: TRBJ1-1
V gene: TRBV20-1
D gene: NA
clone size: many
CDR3 DNA: TGCAGTGCTAGAGATCGGGTTGGAGGGTCTGAAGCTTTCTTT
CDR3 protein: CSARDRVGGSEAFF

J gene: TRBJ2-7
V gene: TRBV12-3/TRBV12-4
D gene: NA
clone size: NA
CDR3 DNA: TGTGCCAGCAGTCCCAGGAAGGGGTCCTACGAGCAGTACTTC
CDR3 protein: CASSPRKGSYEQYF

J gene: TRBJ2-7
V gene: TRBV10-3
D gene: TRBD1
clone size: once
CDR3 DNA: TGTGCCATCGCCAAGGACAGGGAAGTCTACGAGCAGTACTTC
CDR3 protein: CAIAKDREVYEQYF

J gene: TRBJ2-7
V gene: TRBV2
D gene: NA
clone size: NA
CDR3 DNA: TGTGCCAGTTTCCTGGGGACAACGTCCTACGAGCAGTACTTC
CDR3 protein: CASFLGTTSYEQYF

J gene: TRBJ1-1
V gene: TRBV7-9
D gene: NA
clone size: many
CDR3 DNA: TGTGCCAGCAGCGTTACAGGGTCCTCTGAAGCTTTCTTT
CDR3 protein: CASSVTGSSEAFF

J gene: TRBJ2-4
V gene: TRBV29-1
D gene: NA
clone size: NA
CDR3 DNA: TGCAGCGGTGGGGCAGAAGACATTCAGTACTTC
CDR3 protein: CSGGAEDIQYF

J gene: TRBJ2-1
V gene: TRBV19
D gene: NA
clone size: once
CDR3 DNA: TGTGCCAGTAGTATTGGCGGGGACAATGAGCAGTTCTTC
CDR3 protein: CASSIGGDNEQFF

J gene: TRBJ2-7
V gene: TRBV6-1
D gene: TRBD1
clone size: NA
CDR3 DNA: TGTGCCAGCAGCTCGGGACAGGTAATCTACGAGCAGTACTTC
CDR3 protein: CASSSGQVIYEQYF

J gene: TRBJ2-1
V gene: TRBV20-1
D gene: NA
clone size: many
CDR3 DNA: TGCAGTGCTAGAGTCAGGGCAATAACATTCTACAATGAGCAGTTCTTC
CDR3 protein: CSARVRAITFYNEQFF

J gene: TRBJ1-2
V gene: TRBV15
D gene: NA
clone size: once
CDR3 DNA: TGTGCCACCAGCAGGCCCACAGACTATGGCTACACCTTC
CDR3 protein: CATSRPTDYGYTF

J gene: TRBJ2-2
V gene: TRBV24-1
D gene: NA
clone size: NA
CDR3 DNA: TGTGCCACCAGTGATTTGATAATCGGGGAGCTGTTTTTT
CDR3 protein: CATSDLIIGELFF

J gene: TRBJ1-2
V gene: TRBV11-2
D gene: NA
clone size: NA
CDR3 DNA: TGTGCCAGCAGCTTAGACGGGCACCCTAACTATGGCTACACCTTC
CDR3 protein: CASSLDGHPNYGYTF

J gene: TRBJ2-7
V gene: TRBV9
D gene: NA
clone size: NA
CDR3 DNA: TGTGCCAGCAGCTTGGGACGCGAGCAGTACTTC
CDR3 protein: CASSLGREQYF

J gene: TRBJ2-7
V gene: TRBV7-9
D gene: TRBD1
clone size: many
CDR3 DNA: TGTGCCTCGGGACAGGGATCCTACGAGCAGTACTTC
CDR3 protein: CASGQGSYEQYF

J gene: TRBJ1-2
V gene: TRBV24-1
D gene: NA
clone size: NA
CDR3 DNA: TGTGCCACCAGTGATTCCGGACGTGGTGGCTATGGCTACACCTTC
CDR3 protein: CATSDSGRGGYGYTF

J gene: TRBJ1-2
V gene: TRBV7-9
D gene: NA
clone size: NA
CDR3 DNA: TGTGCCAGCAGCCGGGACGGGACACCTTATGGCTACACCTTC
CDR3 protein: CASSRDGTPYGYTF

J gene: TRBJ1-3
V gene: TRBV29-1
D gene: NA
clone size: once
CDR3 DNA: TGCAGCGTGACGACGGGTGGACGGAGCGTAAACACCATATATTTT
CDR3 protein: CSVTTGGRSVNTIYF